This T cell receptor (beta chain) appears in the sequencing data of a study of cytomegalovirus exposure and HLA in healthy donors. General study points: Later analysis identified a missense DCLRE1C variant that was linked to TCR beta V- and J-gene trimming.

Of note for this clone: Antigen unknown.

Trimming cost V 1 base and J 4 bases; bases outside gene matches: 6. Germline CDR1 SGHAT, CDR2 FQNNGV. The CDR3 covers 15 residues. The PCR employed 60 Vbeta primers together with 13 Jbeta primers. Only in-frame clones appear in the TCRdb table, and some are missing; sequencing was by immunoSEQ multiplex PCR. Of approximately 130,000 clones in the sample, 83% are singletons; the top ten hold 1.5%. Sequencing was done on a sample of PBMCs. V gene TRBV11-2 combines with J gene TRBJ1-1; 7 nucleotides line up with TRBD1. This receptor was taken from a man aged 35 to 55 in good health and CMV-seronegative. CDR3 DNA: TGTGCCAGCAGCTTAGCCCCAGGGGGAAGCACTGAAGCTTTCTTT. Protein product: CASSLAPGGSTEAFF.